This T cell receptor (beta chain) was observed in a study of identical twins (dated by TCRdb to the mid-2010s). Looking at the study overall: To test whether fetal clonotypes persist, this study deep-sequenced TCR alpha and beta repertoires from monozygotic twins, from unrelated adults of various ages, and from cord blood. To rule out contamination, replicate twin experiments were performed at different times with different library preparation protocols. Points the paper makes about the study in general: A weaker excess of twin sharing was found in beta out-of-frame sequences because the signal-to-noise ratio was lowered by fewer shared sequences. Compared with coincidental sharing between unrelated individuals, out-of-frame TCR alpha sequences shared between twins had an excess of sequences with low generation probability. In monozygotic twins, out-of-frame TCR alpha sharing was systematically underestimated by recombination models, although the models agreed with sharing between unrelated individuals. Conclusions relied on cross-sectional statistical analysis, since the same donors could not be followed over many years. Invariant T cells such as MAIT and iNKT could partly confound zero-insertion analyses, although diverse VJ usage argued against such confounding for most clonotypes. Fewer insertions were carried by abundant cord blood beta clonotypes, a similar but weaker trend appeared in young adult naive repertoires, and no such trend appeared in memory repertoires.

Every donor in the study was a healthy Caucasian. Three pairs of female monozygotic twins, all aged about 18 to 30 years, made up the twin cohort. Positive isolation kits from Invitrogen were used to isolate the CD4+ and CD8+ T cell populations. A remark on this clonotype: Its recognized antigen is unknown. No base quality information exists; no much larger clone differs at one position.

To prepare the library, 5' RACE was applied. Instrument used: Illumina HiSeq 2000. Template switching added a universal primer binding site, and the final cDNA carried a unique molecular identifier that allowed TCR cDNA molecules to be counted accurately. First-strand cDNA for TCR alpha and beta chains was synthesized from specific primers in the conserved constant-segment region. To control for contamination, every cDNA library carried two barcodes: a SMART-Mk sample barcode plus Illumina barcodes. TruSeq adapter sequences, together with Illumina sample barcodes, were added in two successive PCR steps. TCR alpha and beta cDNA libraries were sequenced on the Illumina HiSeq platform with custom primers. For the original study's pipeline: Unique molecular identifiers were extracted from raw reads with MiGEC, and CDR3 positions were determined with MiXCR. For each individual, recombination models were inferred using an EM algorithm with the repgenHMM and IGoR tools. Shared clonotype analysis was performed with the tcR package in R, normalizing sharing by the product of cloneset sizes. Out-of-frame nonproductive sequences were analyzed to study raw recombination free of thymic and clonal selection effects. TCRdb passed the public sequencing reads through fastp at Q25 and MiXCR, retaining productive beta sequences. Entries that share a CDR3 protein sequence are merged under the most common genes and DNA. In this record, the V and J calls reflect TCRdb's handling and not the investigators' own analysis. The table for this sample lists some 230,000 distinct CDR3 sequences; 6.5% to 8% of them were counted only once. Just over 14% of the sample comes from the top ten.

CDR1 SEHNR and CDR2 FQNEAQ are derived from the germline V gene (reference sequence). Taken from cysteine to phenylalanine, the CDR3 has 16 residues. Just CDR3 DNA is preserved here, 48 bases in frame from base 1. Trimming costs V 3 bases and J 0 bases, and their ends lie 12 bases apart. Another study also made use of these data, one on T cells expressing NK-cell markers. The second study also describes: Fewer than ten donors provided sorted CD3+CD56+NKG2C+, CD3+CD56+NKG2C- and CD3+CD56-NKG2C+ T-cell subsets, whose TCR beta-chain repertoires were profiled. Seven of the eight sequenced donors were HCMV-seropositive and one was HCMV-seronegative. In several experiments an anti-gammadeltaTCR antibody was added to restrict sorting to alphabetaTCR-expressing T cells. In a handful of donors, the dominant CD3+CD56+NKG2C+ clonotypes were found to rank among the top 10 CD8+ clonotypes and to make up roughly 1.0-7.0% of CD8+ T cells. Those dominant clonotypes were again the most abundant among CD3+CD56-NKG2C+ cells in a handful of donors, at roughly 25-65%. It remained unclear whether the expanded NKG2C-expressing T cell clones were specific for HCMV antigens. The study sequenced eight donors, all healthy volunteers chosen at random: three men and five women. To determine HCMV serostatus, a commercial ELISA kit was used to detect HCMV-specific IgG in serum. MIGEC was used to demultiplex reads and group the reads by UMI, and MiTCR was used to assemble and quantify clonotypes. Only TCR cDNA sequences supported by at least two reads were kept to exclude erroneous sequences. The tcR package was used for downstream repertoire analysis, and clonotypes were matched between fractions using CDR3 nucleotide sequence together with V segment. Antigen specificity was annotated against VDJdb with VDJmatch, allowing one amino acid substitution in CDR3.

This clonotype was obtained from a young woman in good health. The chain employs TRBV7-9 and TRBJ2-1; the D gene is not confidently resolved. Sequenced sample: CD8+ T cells sorted from blood. For the CDR3, the sequence is CASSFQLEGSYNEQFF. The DNA sequence follows: TGTGCCAGCAGCTTTCAGCTAGAAGGCTCCTACAATGAGCAGTTCTTC.